The 13 T cell receptor beta chains presented below share a single source sample, sequenced in a study of PD-1 blockade in classical Hodgkin lymphoma. Each patient experienced a relapse that followed autologous stem cell transplantation, and brentuximab vedotin exposure varied. Thawed PBMCs were subjected to magnetic negative selection, which yielded isolated CD8+ T cells. This table comes from immunoSEQ multiplex PCR, and its TCRdb copy is limited to in-frame clones, with some not included. The sample records 2,500 to 3,000 clones, around 71% being singletons. The sample was CD8+ T cells from blood, taken at baseline. These receptor sequences come from a human donor with classical Hodgkin lymphoma.

This sequence joins TRBV9 and TRBJ1-3; TRBD1 might be the D (6 bases). V was cut by 4 bases and J by 4 bases, with 12 bases left in between. The CDR3 runs 14 residues. CDR1 SGDLS and CDR2 YYNGEE come from the germline V gene. CDR3 nucleotide sequence: TGTGCCAGCAGCTCCCGGGACACAGGAAACACCATATATTTT. Protein product: CASSSRDTGNTIYF.

The rearrangement joins TRBV5-1 to TRBJ1-1; D call uncertain. Trimming pared 1 base from V and 6 bases from J, leaving 10 bases between. This CDR3 has 13 amino acids. Germline V gene sequence: CDR1 SGHRS, CDR2 YFSETQ. The DNA for the CDR3 is TGCGCCAGCAGCTTGTCAGAGGGCCCTGAAGCTTTCTTT. Amino acid sequence: CASSLSEGPEAFF. Full variable domain (remainder filled in from reference TRBV5-1 and TRBJ1-1): KAGVTQTPRYLIKTRGQQVTLSCSPISGHRSVSWYQQTPGQGLQFLFEYFSETQRNKGNFPGRFSGRQFSNSRSEMNVSTLELGDSALYLCASSLSEGPEAFFGQGTRLTVV.

The J gene is TRBJ2-7, the V gene TRBV6-5; D is perhaps TRBD1 (5 bases). In germline, CDR1 is MNHEY, CDR2 SVGAGI. The CDR3 is 15 residues long. Between the trimmed V and J ends, which lost 0 bases and 2 bases, there was a span of 11 bases. The CDR3 sequence is CASSYSIDSTYEQYF. The CDR3 region has the DNA TGTGCCAGCAGTTACTCGATAGACAGCACCTACGAGCAGTACTTC.

The genes are TRBV23-1 and TRBJ1-2; possible D gene TRBD1, 5 bases. Being an ORF, TRBV23-1 has a function that is uncertain. The CDR3 is 15 amino acids. Trimming took 8 bases from V and 3 from J, leaving 19 bases between them. CDR3 sequence (DNA): TGCGCCAGCCGGGCCCCAAGGGGAAGGGACTATGGCTACACCTTC. Protein: CASRAPRGRDYGYTF.

DNA for the CDR3: TGCAGCGTTGTCTTTACAGGGGGGAGGGAGCAGTACTTC. Protein: CSVVFTGGREQYF. This chain connects TRBV29-1 to TRBJ2-7; 8 nucleotides line up with TRBD1. Germline assignment: CDR1 SQVTM and CDR2 ANQGSEA. CDR3 size: 13 residues. V trimming: 4 bases; J trimming: 7 bases; junction bases outside the gene matches: 9.

This rearrangement joins TRBV2 to TRBJ1-2; a weak D match, TRBD1 (5 bases). The CDR3 extends over 15 amino acids. Germline CDR1 and CDR2: SNHLY and FYNNEI. The germline V and J ends were trimmed by 6 bases and 7 bases, with 21 bases remaining between them. DNA of the CDR3: TGTGCCAGCAGGCTCAGGGATAGTCGGTTGTTTGGCTACACCTTC. This translates into CASRLRDSRLFGYTF. The full variable domain, in which reference TRBV2 and TRBJ1-2 provide the parts outside the CDR3, is EPEVTQTPSHQVTQMGQEVILRCVPISNHLYFYWYRQILGQKVEFLVSFYNNEISEKSEIFDDQFSVERPDGSNFTLKIRSTKLEDSAMYFCASRLRDSRLFGYTFGSGTRLTVV.

The CDR3 DNA reads as TGTGCCAGCAGTTTATTAGGAGAGGCCTACGAGCAGTACTTC. Encoded protein: CASSLLGEAYEQYF. This chain connects TRBV28 to TRBJ2-7; D unresolved. Trimming pared 1 base from V and 2 bases from J, leaving 9 bases between. Looked up from germline, CDR1 is MDHEN and CDR2 is SYDVKM. CDR3 length: 14 residues.

The CDR3 sequence is CASSSGTPNEQFF. In DNA form, the CDR3 reads TGTGCCAGCAGCTCAGGGACCCCCAATGAGCAGTTCTTC. The rearrangement joins TRBV7-3 to TRBJ2-1; D possibly matches TRBD1 or TRBD2 (5 bases each). The CDR3 is made up of 13 amino acids. The germline CDR1 and CDR2 sequences are SGHTA and FQGTGA. V lost 4 bases to trimming and J lost 6 bases, with 10 bases between them.

This clone has a handful of counts. DNA of the CDR3: TGTGCCAGCAGCTTAAACTCTAAGGGACCGAGCACCGGGGAGCTGTTTTTT. Amino acid sequence: CASSLNSKGPSTGELFF. The chain carries TRBV7-3 and TRBJ2-2; D is possibly TRBD1 or TRBD2 (5 bases each). Trimming left V 1 base short and J 4 bases short, with 16 bases between. CDR1 SGHTA and CDR2 FQGTGA come from the germline V gene. The CDR3 length is 17 residues. The whole variable domain, filled in from reference TRBV7-3 and TRBJ2-2, reads GAGVSQTPSNKVTEKGKYVELRCDPISGHTALYWYRQSLGQGPEFLIYFQGTGAADDSGLPNDRFFAVRPEGSVSTLKIQRTERGDSAVYLCASSLNSKGPSTGELFFGEGSRLTVL.

The genes are TRBV4-3 and TRBJ2-3, with 8 bases matching TRBD2. The CDR3 totals 16 residues. From germline, CDR1 is LGHNA and CDR2 YSLEER. The trim removed 0 bases at V and 3 bases at J, leaving 5 bases unmatched. CDR3 protein: CASSQDSGGWTDTQYF. In nucleotides, the CDR3 is TGCGCCAGCAGCCAAGACAGCGGGGGTTGGACAGATACGCAGTATTTT.

A few counts support this clone. This chain joins TRBV2 and TRBJ2-1; 8 bases line up with TRBD2. The ends lost 5 bases at V and 10 bases at J; junction bases unmatched: 4. Germline V lookup: CDR1 SNHLY, CDR2 FYNNEI. CDR3 length: 12 amino acids. DNA for the CDR3: TGTGCCAGCAGTCGGACTAGCCGCGAGCAGTTCTTC. Protein sequence: CASSRTSREQFF.

The chain is built from TRBV6-5 and TRBJ2-1; tentative D call: TRBD2 (5 bases). CDR3 length equals 15 residues. Germline CDR1 reads MNHEY; CDR2 reads SVGAGI. The V and J ends lost 0 bases and 2 bases respectively, with 8 bases between them. As DNA, the CDR3 is TGTGCCAGCAGTTACTCGGAAGCGGCCTACAATGAGCAGTTCTTC. It is translated as CASSYSEAAYNEQFF.

This clone was observed a few times. The chain is built from TRBV4-2 and TRBJ2-1; 11 bases match TRBD1. The CDR3 covers 14 residues. CDR1 is LGHNA, CDR2 YNFKEQ, per germline. V shed 3 bases, J shed 9 bases, and the junction held 4 bases outside the gene matches. The CDR3: CASSHWTGGSEQFF. The CDR3 DNA is TGTGCCAGCAGCCATTGGACAGGGGGCAGTGAGCAGTTCTTC.